Listed below are T cell receptor beta chains from one sample, sequenced in a study of cytomegalovirus exposure and HLA in healthy donors. The data were produced by immunoSEQ multiplex PCR, yet TCRdb's version contains in-frame clones alone and is incomplete. The table lists some 140,000 clones, roughly three quarters of them singletons, with roughly 13% in the top ten. Sequencing was carried out using PBMCs. The receptors were sampled from a man younger than 40 in good health and CMV-seropositive. Both conserved end residues are part of each CDR3. Fields, in order: V gene, D gene, clone size, J gene, CDR3 protein, CDR3 DNA. D genes are given only for firm matches. A clone size is listed for some rows: how often the clone was seen (once, few, many), or a class if it is expanded.

TRBV11-2,TRBD2,few,TRBJ2-1,CASSSTGLHNNEQFF,TGTGCCAGCAGCTCAACGGGACTACACAACAATGAGCAGTTCTTC
TRBV30,TRBD2,once,TRBJ2-7,CAWGGLAGVSEQYF,TGTGCCTGGGGTGGGCTAGCGGGAGTTAGCGAGCAGTACTTC
TRBV27,TRBD1,few,TRBJ1-2,CASRRTGGGYTF,TGTGCCAGCAGACGGACAGGGGGAGGCTACACCTTC
TRBV7-2,TRBD2,.,TRBJ2-7,CASSLGGRTYEQYF,TGTGCCAGCAGCTTAGGCGGGAGAACCTACGAGCAGTACTTC
TRBV7-9,.,.,TRBJ2-3,CASSLDRGEGTDTQYF,TGTGCCAGCAGCTTAGATCGCGGGGAGGGCACAGATACGCAGTATTTT
TRBV5-1,.,once,TRBJ2-2,CASSPGRAGWTGELFF,TGCGCCAGCAGCCCGGGCCGAGCGGGCTGGACCGGGGAGCTGTTTTTT
TRBV6-1,.,.,TRBJ1-1,CASRMAGGNTEAFF,TGTGCCAGCAGAATGGCCGGGGGGAACACTGAAGCTTTCTTT
TRBV7-8,TRBD1,.,TRBJ2-2,CASSPRKGTGTGELFF,TGTGCCAGCAGCCCGAGGAAGGGGACAGGGACCGGGGAGCTGTTTTTT
TRBV6-5,.,.,TRBJ1-5,CASSIRTPSNQPQHF,TGTGCCAGCAGTATACGGACACCTAGCAATCAGCCCCAGCATTTT
TRBV30,.,.,TRBJ2-4,CAWSDPRGIQYF,TGTGCCTGGAGTGACCCTAGGGGCATTCAGTACTTC
TRBV9,.,few,TRBJ2-1,CASSLTGGGVAGDNEQFF,TGTGCCAGCAGCCTAACAGGGGGCGGGGTAGCGGGAGACAATGAGCAGTTCTTC
TRBV6-1,.,.,TRBJ2-5,CASSESAQETQYF,TGTGCCAGCAGTGAATCTGCGCAAGAGACCCAGTACTTC
TRBV14,TRBD2,.,TRBJ2-3,CASSQIGITSGTTDTQYF,TGTGCCAGCAGCCAGATTGGTATTACTAGCGGGACCACAGATACGCAGTATTTT
TRBV7-9,.,.,TRBJ1-2,CASSLNTGIGGYTF,TGTGCCAGCAGCTTAAACACAGGGATAGGTGGCTACACCTTC
TRBV6-1,.,.,TRBJ2-5,CASISTGRVQYF,TGTGCCAGCATTTCAACAGGGAGGGTCCAGTACTTC
TRBV5-4,.,once,TRBJ1-2,CASGAGLERTSSYTF,TGTGCCAGCGGGGCAGGGTTAGAGAGAACGAGCAGCTACACCTTC
TRBV10-3,TRBD2,.,TRBJ2-1,CAISEGLAGGVGEQFF,TGTGCCATCAGTGAGGGGCTAGCGGGAGGGGTTGGTGAGCAGTTCTTC
TRBV28,.,.,TRBJ1-1,CASSLLQGRGEAFF,TGTGCCAGCAGTTTGTTGCAGGGGCGAGGTGAAGCTTTCTTT
TRBV19,.,.,TRBJ1-3,CASSIGLFSGNTIYF,TGTGCCAGTAGTATCGGACTCTTCTCTGGAAACACCATATATTTT
TRBV27,.,medium-sized,TRBJ2-4,CASRLVQGSNIQYF,TGTGCCAGCAGACTCGTACAGGGCAGTAACATTCAGTACTTC
TRBV6-6,TRBD1,.,TRBJ1-5,CASSYSGTGEVQPQHF,TGTGCCAGCAGTTACTCTGGGACAGGTGAGGTTCAGCCCCAGCATTTT
TRBV7-3,.,.,TRBJ1-1,CASSRTENTEAFF,TGTGCCAGCAGCCGGACAGAAAACACTGAAGCTTTCTTT
TRBV28,TRBD1,.,TRBJ2-7,CASSLGITGEYEQYF,TGTGCCAGCAGTTTAGGAATAACAGGGGAGTACGAGCAGTACTTC
TRBV6-5,.,.,TRBJ2-1,CASSFGREGEQFF,TGTGCCAGCAGTTTTGGACGTGAGGGTGAGCAGTTCTTC
TRBV28,.,.,TRBJ1-2,CASHDRTNYGYTF,TGTGCCAGCCATGACAGGACTAACTATGGCTACACCTTC
TRBV5-6,TRBD2,.,TRBJ2-7,CASSGGGLAESYEQYF,TGTGCCAGCAGCGGCGGGGGTCTAGCGGAATCCTACGAGCAGTACTTC
TRBV25-1,TRBD1,.,TRBJ2-7,CASSGIGDRGTYEQYF,TGTGCCAGCAGTGGAATAGGGGACAGGGGGACCTACGAGCAGTACTTC
TRBV25-1,.,.,TRBJ2-5,CASSEFLETQYF,TGTGCCAGCAGTGAATTTCTAGAGACCCAGTACTTC
TRBV18,TRBD1,.,TRBJ2-7,CASSPRQGSEQYF,TGTGCCAGCTCACCACGACAGGGAAGCGAGCAGTACTTC
TRBV2,TRBD2,.,TRBJ2-3,CASSLLAGLTDTQYF,TGTGCCAGCAGTTTACTAGCGGGTCTCACAGATACGCAGTATTTT
TRBV28,TRBD1,.,TRBJ2-3,CASIGTGGITDTQYF,TGTGCCAGCATTGGTACAGGGGGCATAACAGATACGCAGTATTTT
TRBV2,.,.,TRBJ1-5,CASSVNRERPQHF,TGTGCCAGCAGTGTTAACAGGGAGCGGCCCCAGCATTTT
TRBV25-1,TRBD1,.,TRBJ2-3,CASSDRGSLVHQYF,TGTGCCAGCAGTGACAGGGGGAGCCTTGTTCATCAGTATTTT
TRBV28,.,once,TRBJ1-5,CASSLRGDGGGPQHF,TGTGCCAGCAGTTTGCGGGGGGATGGGGGTGGGCCCCAGCATTTT
TRBV28,TRBD1,once,TRBJ2-2,CASSWTGGGGELFF,TGTGCCAGCAGTTGGACAGGGGGCGGCGGGGAGCTGTTTTTT
TRBV10-3,.,.,TRBJ1-1,CAISERGPRDTEAFF,TGTGCCATCAGTGAGCGCGGTCCTCGGGACACTGAAGCTTTCTTT
TRBV28,TRBD1,.,TRBJ2-1,CASRVMGTGAYNEQFF,TGTGCCAGCAGGGTGATGGGGACAGGGGCCTACAATGAGCAGTTCTTC
TRBV19,.,few,TRBJ1-1,CASSIAPRQANTEAFF,TGTGCCAGTAGTATAGCCCCAAGACAGGCAAACACTGAAGCTTTCTTT
TRBV19,.,.,TRBJ2-2,CASSPIYKGEGELFF,TGTGCCAGTAGCCCAATATATAAGGGGGAAGGGGAGCTGTTTTTT
TRBV5-1,TRBD1,once,TRBJ1-5,CASSLSPGGNQPQHF,TGCGCCAGCAGCTTGTCACCAGGGGGGAATCAGCCCCAGCATTTT
TRBV7-9,.,.,TRBJ1-1,CASSLQGNTEAFF,TGTGCCAGCAGCTTACAGGGGAACACTGAAGCTTTCTTT
TRBV7-9,.,.,TRBJ1-4,CASSLGTGDNEKLFF,TGTGCCAGCAGCTTAGGAACAGGAGATAATGAAAAACTGTTTTTT